Sequencing of this T cell receptor beta chain was carried out in a study of T cell responses to AZD1222 COVID-19 vaccine. Trimming removed 4 bases from V and 4 bases from J; junction bases left unmatched: 5. The germline V gene has CDR1 SGHRS and CDR2 YFSETQ. The CDR3 totals 14 residues. Sequencing used immunoSEQ multiplex PCR; TCRdb keeps in-frame clones, though not all of them. The repertoire holds about 29,000 clones, about 93% seen once, with 8% to 9% in the top ten. The TCR sequence derives from an adult in good health. The input for sequencing was peripheral blood, taken on day 0 of AZD1222 vaccination. V gene TRBV5-1 combines with J gene TRBJ2-5; 9 positions agree with TRBD1. CDR3 residues: CASSPQGAGETQYF. CDR3 DNA: TGCGCCAGCAGCCCACAGGGGGCCGGAGAGACCCAGTACTTC.